This T cell receptor (beta chain) derives from a study of beta chain features in type 1 diabetes. Study-wide results and limits: Unsettled here was the matter of whether HLA type influences TCRB rearrangement.

The CDR3 sequence is 14 residues long. V was cut by 0 bases and J by 1 base, with 8 bases left in between. Germline V CDR1 and CDR2: SQVTM, ANQGSEA. cDNA synthesis used the whole RNA isolate, giving expressed TCRB sequences. Clones were sequenced by immunoSEQ multiplex PCR, and TCRdb holds only the in-frame ones, with some missing. Of more than 300,000 clones in the sample, approximately 12% were seen once. The table lists this clone with many counts. The antigen is not known. The sequencing sample was made of naive CD4+ T cells from blood. The chain uses TRBV29-1 and TRBJ2-3, with no clear D. The origin of this receptor is a young man in good health. The CDR3: CSVEERWGTDTQYF. As DNA, the CDR3 is TGCAGCGTTGAAGAGCGGTGGGGCACAGATACGCAGTATTTT.